This is a list of T cell receptor beta chains from one sample in a study of control samples from healthy donors and cancer patients. Sequencing was performed with immunoSEQ multiplex PCR; in TCRdb, only in-frame clones are kept and a portion is missing. The sample carries about 80,000 clones, roughly 89% recorded once. Sequencing input: blood. Every receptor here comes from a man aged 45-65 years in good health. Each CDR3 is given with its conserved first and last residue. A D gene is named only where the DNA matches it firmly. Clone size is given for some rows only: seen once, a few or many times, or a class if the clone is expanded.

TRBD1,.,15,TRBV10-3,TRBJ1-1,CAITQKQGLGTEAFF,TGTGCCATCACCCAAAAACAGGGGTTGGGCACTGAAGCTTTCTTT
TRBD1,.,13,TRBV27,TRBJ1-1,CASSFRDREGAFF,TGTGCCAGCAGTTTCCGGGACAGGGAGGGAGCTTTCTTT
.,.,14,TRBV24-1,TRBJ1-5,CATSDWTVNQPQHF,TGTGCCACCAGTGATTGGACAGTCAATCAGCCCCAGCATTTT
TRBD2,.,16,TRBV3-1/TRBV3-2,TRBJ2-3,CASSQDYSGGTDTQYF,TGTGCCAGCAGCCAAGATTATAGCGGGGGCACAGATACGCAGTATTTT
.,.,13,TRBV12-3/TRBV12-4,TRBJ1-5,CASGTLDNQPQHF,TGTGCCTCCGGGACGTTGGACAATCAGCCCCAGCATTTT
.,.,16,TRBV5-6,TRBJ1-5,CASSLGQGNSNQPQHF,TGTGCCAGCAGCTTGGGGCAGGGGAATAGCAATCAGCCCCAGCATTTT
.,.,13,TRBV19,TRBJ2-1,CATRGAGLNEQFF,TGTGCCACCAGGGGGGCAGGGCTCAATGAGCAGTTCTTC
.,.,13,TRBV6-2/TRBV6-3,TRBJ2-7,CASSSRLTYEQYF,TGTGCCAGCAGCTCTCGTTTAACCTACGAGCAGTACTTC
.,.,15,TRBV6-1,TRBJ1-4,CASSEEWGGKGKLFF,TGTGCCAGCAGTGAAGAGTGGGGCGGAAAAGGAAAACTGTTTTTT
TRBD1,few,13,TRBV6-2/TRBV6-3,TRBJ2-4,CASSRTGYNIQYF,TGTGCCAGCAGTAGGACAGGGTACAACATTCAGTACTTC
TRBD2,.,17,TRBV5-8,TRBJ2-5,CASSPGSGRANQETQYF,TGTGCCAGCAGCCCTGGGAGTGGGAGGGCCAACCAAGAGACCCAGTACTTC
.,few,17,TRBV27,TRBJ1-1,CASSLFVSDRRNTEAFF,TGTGCCAGCAGTTTATTCGTAAGTGACAGGAGGAACACTGAAGCTTTCTTT
TRBD1,.,15,TRBV19,TRBJ2-1,CASSIMGTADNEQFF,TGTGCCAGTAGTATTATGGGGACAGCTGACAATGAGCAGTTCTTC
.,.,14,TRBV11-3,TRBJ2-3,CASSRDGSTDTQYF,TGTGCCAGCAGCCGGGACGGAAGCACAGATACGCAGTATTTT
TRBD2,.,15,TRBV5-1,TRBJ2-1,CASSFGGGSYNEQFF,TGCGCCAGCAGCTTCGGCGGGGGGTCCTACAATGAGCAGTTCTTC
.,.,14,TRBV3-1/TRBV3-2,TRBJ2-7,CASSPVYGAYEQYF,TGTGCCAGCAGCCCGGTTTACGGGGCCTACGAGCAGTACTTC
TRBD1,.,14,TRBV7-8,TRBJ1-5,CASSSGQLNQPQHF,TGTGCCAGCAGCTCGGGACAGCTTAATCAGCCCCAGCATTTT
.,.,13,TRBV19,TRBJ2-7,CASSIDRTYEQYF,TGTGCCAGTAGTATAGACAGGACCTACGAGCAGTACTTC
.,.,13,TRBV5-1,TRBJ1-2,CASIGDDDYGYTF,TGCGCCAGCATTGGGGACGACGACTATGGCTACACCTTC
.,.,13,TRBV4-1,TRBJ2-7,CASSQRGSYEQYF,TGCGCCAGCAGCCAACGGGGTTCCTACGAGCAGTACTTC
.,.,14,TRBV4-1,TRBJ2-2,CASSQENTPGELFF,TGCGCCAGCAGCCAAGAGAACACCCCCGGGGAGCTGTTTTTT
.,.,13,TRBV4-1,TRBJ1-1,CASSQDALVRAFF,TGCGCCAGCAGCCAAGACGCTTTGGTTCGGGCTTTCTTT
.,.,16,TRBV5-8,TRBJ2-3,CASSLGTDHSTDTQYF,TGTGCCAGCAGCTTAGGGACGGACCATAGCACAGATACGCAGTATTTT
TRBD2,once,19,TRBV6-2/TRBV6-3,TRBJ2-1,CASSPALAGGASPTNEQFF,TGTGCCAGCAGTCCGGCACTAGCGGGGGGCGCCAGTCCGACCAATGAGCAGTTCTTC
.,.,15,TRBV7-9,TRBJ2-6,CASSSIPSGANVLTF,TGTGCCAGCAGCTCCATACCCTCTGGGGCCAACGTCCTGACTTTC
.,.,14,TRBV4-3,TRBJ1-4,CASSRPGRNEKLFF,TGCGCCAGCAGCCGACCGGGACGTAATGAAAAACTGTTTTTT
.,.,12,TRBV9,TRBJ1-2,CASSVMDYGYTF,TGTGCCAGCAGCGTAATGGACTATGGCTACACCTTC
TRBD1,.,18,TRBV15,TRBJ1-6,CATSRDFGQGPSNSPLHF,TGTGCCACCAGCAGAGACTTCGGACAGGGGCCCTCAAATTCACCCCTCCACTTT
.,.,14,TRBV5-4,TRBJ1-1,CASSRSEGVTEAFF,TGTGCCAGCAGCCGTAGTGAGGGGGTCACTGAAGCTTTCTTT
.,.,15,TRBV7-2,TRBJ1-1,CASSLVSRENTEAFF,TGTGCCAGCAGCTTAGTTAGTCGGGAGAACACTGAAGCTTTCTTT
.,.,13,TRBV2,TRBJ1-2,CASSTGFNYGYTF,TGTGCCAGCAGTACTGGGTTTAACTATGGCTACACCTTC
.,.,13,TRBV3-1/TRBV3-2,TRBJ2-2,CASSQTSSGELFF,TGTGCCAGCAGCCAAACTAGTTCCGGGGAGCTGTTTTTT
.,.,11,TRBV28,TRBJ1-1,CASMENTEAFF,TGTGCCAGCATGGAGAACACTGAAGCTTTCTTT
.,.,15,TRBV21-1,TRBJ2-1,CASSTQQRLGNEQFF,TGTGCCAGCAGCACACAGCAAAGACTAGGGAATGAGCAGTTCTTC
.,.,13,TRBV3-1/TRBV3-2,TRBJ1-1,CASSQDQRAGAFF,TGTGCCAGCAGCCAAGATCAGAGGGCTGGAGCTTTCTTT
TRBD1,.,14,TRBV3-1/TRBV3-2,TRBJ2-5,CASSQRQGPSAQYF,TGTGCCAGCAGCCAACGACAGGGCCCGTCGGCCCAGTACTTC
TRBD2,.,15,TRBV7-8,TRBJ2-3,CASSQSGGPVDTQYF,TGTGCCAGCAGCCAAAGCGGGGGCCCCGTAGATACGCAGTATTTT
.,.,13,TRBV6-5,TRBJ1-5,CASSSSGYQPQHF,TGTGCCAGCAGTTCCTCAGGGTATCAGCCCCAGCATTTT
.,.,14,TRBV29-1,TRBJ2-1,CSVAPGQRANEQFF,TGCAGCGTCGCTCCGGGACAGCGGGCCAATGAGCAGTTCTTC
.,.,15,TRBV5-1,TRBJ2-7,CASSLNGGQTYEQYF,TGCGCCAGCAGCCTAAACGGGGGACAGACCTACGAGCAGTACTTC
TRBD2,.,15,TRBV9,TRBJ2-3,CASSASGGYTDTQYF,TGTGCCAGCAGCGCTAGCGGGGGTTATACAGATACGCAGTATTTT
.,.,13,TRBV6-6,TRBJ2-3,CASSPTQVDTQYF,TGTGCCAGCAGTCCAACCCAGGTGGATACGCAGTATTTT
.,.,16,TRBV21-1,TRBJ1-1,CASSKRQPFMNTEAFF,TGTGCCAGCAGCAAGAGACAGCCCTTTATGAACACTGAAGCTTTCTTT
.,once,13,TRBV7-7,TRBJ2-1,CASSIDEDNEQFF,TGTGCCAGCAGCATTGACGAAGACAATGAGCAGTTCTTC
TRBD1,.,14,TRBV10-1,TRBJ1-1,CASSRDRGNTEAFF,TGCGCCAGCAGCCGGGACAGGGGAAACACTGAAGCTTTCTTT
.,.,14,TRBV7-9,TRBJ1-1,CASSLEGEGTEAFF,TGTGCCAGCAGCTTAGAGGGGGAAGGCACTGAAGCTTTCTTT
.,.,13,TRBV27,TRBJ1-1,CASSWTANTEAFF,TGTGCCAGCAGTTGGACAGCGAACACTGAAGCTTTCTTT
.,.,12,TRBV10-3,TRBJ1-2,CASAQDSGGYTF,TGTGCCAGCGCGCAAGATAGCGGAGGCTACACCTTC
.,few,15,TRBV9,TRBJ2-7,CASSVALGTSYEQYF,TGTGCCAGCAGCGTAGCCCTCGGGACTTCCTACGAGCAGTACTTC
.,.,15,TRBV19,TRBJ2-7,CASSIAPMEPYEQYF,TGTGCCAGTAGTATAGCCCCAATGGAACCCTACGAGCAGTACTTC
.,.,14,TRBV25-1,TRBJ2-2,CASSVSGPTGELFF,TGTGCCAGCAGTGTGTCAGGGCCCACCGGGGAGCTGTTTTTT
.,.,14,TRBV5-1,TRBJ1-2,CASSLAGQGNGYTF,TGCGCCAGCAGCTTGGCCGGCCAGGGTAATGGCTACACCTTC
.,.,15,TRBV7-9,TRBJ1-3,CASSSDQGHRNTIYF,TGTGCCAGCAGCTCAGACCAAGGACACAGAAACACCATATATTTT